This T cell receptor beta chain was observed in a study of blood T cell repertoires in COVID-19. The assay was immunoSEQ multiplex PCR, and TCRdb's table has in-frame clones only and misses some. The sample records 150,000 to 200,000 clones, over 75% being singletons. Sequences were obtained from peripheral blood. This TCR derives from a man in his forties with active or convalescent COVID-19.

Written as DNA, the CDR3 is TGTGCCAGTAGTCACTACCTGACGGAAAACACTGAAGCTTTCTTT. This translates into CASSHYLTENTEAFF. The chain joins TRBV19 to TRBJ1-1, with D unclear. CDR3 length equals 15 residues. Trimming took 5 bases from V and 2 from J, leaving 15 bases between them. CDR1 is LNHDA, CDR2 SQIVND, per germline (reference sequence).